This note documents a single T cell receptor (beta chain) sequence. Antigen unknown. At the DNA level, this CDR3 is encoded by other sequences in the same sample as well. The sample originates from a study of shared clonotypes between healthy human individuals. Study-wide results and caveats: Since donors were few, the genetic and exposure-history diversity represented was limited.

V dropped 5 bases and J dropped 0 bases, with 7 bases sitting between them. There are 12 residues in the CDR3. Germline V gives CDR1 GTSNPN, CDR2 SVGIG (reference sequence). Sequencing was performed on unsorted PBMC DNA using ten immunoSEQ deep assay plates. The data were produced by immunoSEQ multiplex PCR, yet TCRdb's version contains in-frame clones alone and is incomplete. This sample yields hundreds of thousands of clones, of which approximately 80% are seen a single time; approximately 12% belongs to the top ten. The gene calls are TRBV30 and TRBJ1-1; a weak D match, TRBD1 (6 bases). The clonotype was recovered from a woman in her thirties or forties in good health. Some clones in this sample may be carry-over from other donors' samples. The sequenced sample was PBMCs. CDR3: CAWGQLNTEAFF. In DNA form, the CDR3 reads TGTGCCTGGGGACAGTTGAACACTGAAGCTTTCTTT.